These 14 T cell receptor beta chains originate from one sample sequenced in a study of blood T cells in healthy people across ages. The second PCR ran about 6 to 12 cycles with a sample-barcoded 5' primer and J-beta primers. TCRdb used MiXCR to reprocess the 5' RACE reads, holding one entry per CDR3 protein. The sample lists 2 million or so distinct CDR3 sequences, roughly 49% seen once, with approximately 2.1% in the top ten. Sequencing was done on a sample of blood. These receptors all come from a woman aged 35 to 49 in good health.

The chain couples TRBV6-5 to TRBJ2-5, with 14 positions matching TRBD2. CDR3 size: 18 residues. CDR1 is MNHEY, CDR2 SVGAGI, per germline. Germline trimming cut 4 bases from V and 3 bases from J; bases unmatched to any gene: 10. The CDR3 DNA sequence: TGTGCCAGCAGTTCCGGACTAGCGGGGGGTTTCGGTAAAGAGACCCAGTACTTC. As protein: CASSSGLAGGFGKETQYF.

This clonotype has only a few counts. The chain carries TRBV6-2 or TRBV6-3 and TRBJ2-3; the D is unclear. V lost 8 bases to trimming and J lost 1 base, with 19 bases between them. This CDR3 is 16 amino acids long. Germline V gene lookup returns CDR1 MNHEY and CDR2 SVGEGT. The CDR3 nucleotides read TGTGCCAGCGACCGATCGATGGTCCGAGGCACAGATACGCAGTATTTT. It specifies CASDRSMVRGTDTQYF.

The gene calls are TRBV5-6 and TRBJ2-5; the match to TRBD2 covers 8 bases. V was clipped by 6 bases and J by 3 bases; unmatched bases: 4. Germline-derived CDR1 and CDR2 are SGHDT and YYEEEE. The CDR3 is 13 residues long. Here the CDR3 DNA reads TGTGCCAGCAACGGGGGGGCCGAAGAGACCCAGTACTTC. It encodes CASNGGAEETQYF. Drawing the rest from reference TRBV5-6 and TRBJ2-5, the complete variable domain is DAGVTQSPTHLIKTRGQQVTLRCSPKSGHDTVSWYQQALGQGPQFIFQYYEEEERQRGNFPDRFSGHQFPNYSSELNVNALLLGDSALYLCASNGGAEETQYFGPGTRLLVL.

The V and J genes are TRBV9 and TRBJ1-2, with 7 bases aligning to TRBD1. Losses at the gene ends were 7 bases for V and 8 bases for J; bases not matched to a gene: 8. The CDR3 length is 12 residues. Germline V gene data show CDR1 as SGDLS and CDR2 as YYNGEE. The CDR3 sequence is CASGLDRKGYTF. DNA for the CDR3: TGTGCCAGCGGCTTGGACAGGAAGGGCTACACCTTC.

The genes are TRBV11-2 and TRBJ2-7; 7 nucleotides match TRBD2. Near its end, the DNA agrees better with TRBJ2-5, so the J call may be wrong. Germline CDR1 SGHAT, CDR2 FQNNGV. This CDR3 contains 14 residues. CDR3 sequence: CASSRLASPETQYF. CDR3 DNA: TGTGCCAGCAGCCGACTAGCTTCACCAGAGACCCAGTACTTC.

The rearrangement joins TRBV12-3 or TRBV12-4 to TRBJ2-1, with D tentatively TRBD1 (6 bases). Trimming removed 5 bases at V and 4 bases at J, with 12 bases between. CDR3 length: 14 amino acids. In DNA, the CDR3 is TGTGCCAGCAGTCCCGGGACACCTTACAATGAGCAGTTCTTC. Protein sequence: CASSPGTPYNEQFF.

This clonotype was recorded a few times. The gene calls are TRBV13 and TRBJ2-7; D may be TRBD2 (6 bases). Germline V lookup: CDR1 PRHDT, CDR2 FYEKMQ (reference sequence). CDR3 length: 17 residues. Trimming cost V 5 bases and J 0 bases, with 20 bases left between them. The CDR3 nucleotides read TGTGCCAGCAGCAGAACCTCCGGGACTTACAACTCCTACGAGCAGTACTTC. It is translated as CASSRTSGTYNSYEQYF.

This clonotype was seen only a few times. V usage is TRBV7-2 and J usage is TRBJ2-7; D might be TRBD2 (5 bases). The germline V and J ends were trimmed by 5 bases and 2 bases, with 13 bases remaining between them. The CDR3 runs 14 residues. Germline CDR1 SGHTA, CDR2 FQGNSA. CDR3 protein: CASSRDWRPYEQYF. CDR3 bases: TGTGCCAGCAGCCGTGACTGGAGGCCCTACGAGCAGTACTTC.

The CDR3 reads CAISESGPSSGNSPLHF. The CDR3 coding sequence is TGTGCCATCAGTGAGTCAGGACCTTCTTCGGGTAATTCACCCCTCCACTTT. The chain carries TRBV10-3 and TRBJ1-6; D not certain. CDR1 and CDR2 (germline): ENHRY, SYGVKD. The CDR3 consists of 17 residues. Trimming removed 0 bases at V and 6 bases at J, with 15 bases between.

CDR3 sequence (DNA): TGCGCCAGCAGACCCGACGGGAGCTCCTATAATTCACCCCTCCACTTT. Its protein is CASRPDGSSYNSPLHF. The J gene is TRBJ1-6, the V gene TRBV10-2; D unresolved. With 6 bases removed from V and 0 bases from J, the gap between germline ends came to 12 bases. The CDR3 has 16 amino acids. CDR1 is WSHSY and CDR2 is SAAADI in the germline V gene.

The chain has TRBV20-1 and TRBJ2-1, with 11 bases aligning to TRBD2. This CDR3 region has 13 residues. V lost 1 base and J lost 10; bases outside the gene matches: 3. Germline V gene sequence: CDR1 DFQATT, CDR2 SNEGSKA (reference sequence). In DNA form, the CDR3 reads TGCAGTGCTAGAGTTCCTAGCGGGGGGGAGCAGTTCTTC. Its protein is CSARVPSGGEQFF.

The chain has TRBV20-1 and TRBJ2-1; 12 bases align to TRBD2. The CDR3 totals 14 residues. Trimming cost V 3 bases and J 7 bases; bases outside gene matches: 4. Germline loops: CDR1 DFQATT, CDR2 SNEGSKA (reference sequence). CDR3 bases: TGCAGTGCTAGCGCTAGCGGGGGGGCTAATGAGCAGTTCTTC. It specifies CSASASGGANEQFF.

V gene TRBV12-3 or TRBV12-4 combines with J gene TRBJ1-5; 7 nucleotides agree with TRBD1. V gave up 7 bases and J gave up 6 bases; unmatched junction bases: 18. The CDR3 is 17 residues long. CDR3 sequence reads: CASKVNTPRQGGQPQHF. Written as DNA, the CDR3 is TGTGCCAGCAAAGTTAACACCCCCCGACAGGGAGGTCAGCCCCAGCATTTT.

The chain joins TRBV24-1 to TRBJ1-2; a weak D match, TRBD1 (5 bases). V was trimmed by 3 bases and J by 7 bases, leaving 20 bases between them. The CDR3 contains 16 residues. Germline lookup yields CDR1 KGHDR and CDR2 SFDVKD. CDR3 region: CATSDRAGWGSGGYTF. The CDR3 nucleotides are TGTGCCACCAGTGATAGGGCAGGGTGGGGTTCCGGTGGCTACACCTTC.